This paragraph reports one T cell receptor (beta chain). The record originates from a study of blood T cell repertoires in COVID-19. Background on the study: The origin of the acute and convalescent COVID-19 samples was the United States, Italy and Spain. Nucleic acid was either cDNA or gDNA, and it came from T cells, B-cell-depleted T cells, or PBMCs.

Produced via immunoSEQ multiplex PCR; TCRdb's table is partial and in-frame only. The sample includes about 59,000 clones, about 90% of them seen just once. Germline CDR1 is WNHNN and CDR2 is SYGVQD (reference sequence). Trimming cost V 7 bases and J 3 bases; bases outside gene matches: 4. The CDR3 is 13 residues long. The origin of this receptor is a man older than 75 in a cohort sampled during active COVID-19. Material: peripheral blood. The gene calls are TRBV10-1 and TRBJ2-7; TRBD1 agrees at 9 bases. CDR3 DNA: TGCGCCAGCAATCCGGGACAGGGCTACGAGCAGTACTTC. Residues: CASNPGQGYEQYF.